This entry features one T cell receptor beta chain sequence. This sample is part of a study of CD8+ T cells in alopecia areata. The treatment denotes: oral pan-JAK inhibitor, 5-10 mg twice daily. Germline loops: CDR1 GTSNPN, CDR2 SVGIG (reference sequence). The length of the CDR3 is 15 residues. Deletions cut 3 bases from V and 1 base from J, with 13 bases between. Extraction and reverse transcription of RNA yielded cDNA as the sequencing template. Sequencing was performed with immunoSEQ multiplex PCR; in TCRdb, only in-frame clones are kept and a portion is missing. The data hold roughly 200,000 clones, with 35% to 45% observed a single time.

The TCR comes from a human donor with alopecia areata. This chain uses TRBV30 with TRBJ1-5; TRBD1 might be the D (5 bases). Source: CD4+ T cells sorted from blood, taken at roughly week 30, from a patient treated with tofacitinib. The DNA of the CDR3 is TGTGCCTGGAGCCGAGGGGATCAAAGCAATCAGCCCCAGCATTTT. Protein sequence: CAWSRGDQSNQPQHF.